The source of this T cell receptor beta chain is a study of early T cells in non-severe SARS-CoV-2 infection. One entry per CDR3 protein results from TCRdb running MiXCR on the 5' RACE reads. The repertoire consists of 25,000 to 30,000 distinct CDR3 sequences, with 4.4% occurring once and the leading ten covering roughly 5.3%. CDR1 and CDR2 from the germline V gene are SEHNR and FQNEAQ (reference sequence). V trimming: 6 bases; J trimming: 0 bases; junction bases outside the gene matches: 4. CDR3 size: 15 residues. Many counts were recorded for this clonotype. This clonotype originated in an adult who was a healthcare worker with PCR-confirmed SARS-CoV-2 infection or an uninfected control (not recorded which). Sequencing was performed on whole blood. This rearrangement joins TRBV7-9 to TRBJ2-3; 9 bases are a match to TRBD2. CDR3 amino acids: CASSPSGVSTDTQYF. The CDR3 nucleotides read TGTGCCAGCAGTCCTAGCGGGGTCAGCACAGATACGCAGTATTTT.